This is a list of T cell receptor beta chains from one sample in a study of blood T cell repertoires in COVID-19. Using immunoSEQ multiplex PCR, the repertoire was profiled, and TCRdb retains in-frame clones only, with some absent. The profile shows over 250,000 clones, about nine tenths of them singletons. The sequenced sample consisted of PBMCs or T cells enriched from blood (not recorded which). These receptor sequences come from a young woman who had recovered from COVID-19. Each CDR3 is given with its conserved first and last residue. The D gene is left open where the match is weak. Expanded clones are given a class, and other clones once, few, many or no size at all.

j_call v_call clone_size d_call cdr3_nt cdr3_aa
TRBJ1-2 TRBV2 NA NA TGTGCCAGCAAAACAAGGAGGGTCGGCTACACCTTC CASKTRRVGYTF
TRBJ2-5 TRBV4-1 NA TRBD1 TGCGCCAGCAGCCAAGCGGGACAGGCATTGGGCGCCCAAGAGACCCAGTACTTC CASSQAGQALGAQETQYF
TRBJ2-7 TRBV28 many TRBD2 TGTGCCAGCCGAAGAGCGGGACTTAACTACGAGCAGTACTTC CASRRAGLNYEQYF
TRBJ2-2 TRBV3-1/TRBV3-2 NA NA TGTGCCAGCAGCGGAGAGGCCGGGGAGCTGTTTTTT CASSGEAGELFF
TRBJ2-3 TRBV19 NA TRBD1 TGTGCCAGTAGTAACAGGGGTAGCACAGATACGCAGTATTTT CASSNRGSTDTQYF
TRBJ2-3 TRBV30 NA NA TGTGCCTGGAGTGTGGGCGGGCATGTCACAGATACGCAGTATTTT CAWSVGGHVTDTQYF
TRBJ1-2 TRBV5-1 NA NA TGCGCCAGCAGAATAGGGGAAAACTATGGCTACACCTTC CASRIGENYGYTF
TRBJ2-3 TRBV28 NA TRBD2 TGTGCCAGCAGTCCGACCCCTAATAGCGGGAGCACAGATACGCAGTATTTT CASSPTPNSGSTDTQYF
TRBJ1-6 TRBV30 NA NA TGTGCCTGGAGTGGAGTAAAGGTCAGGAATTCACCCCTCCACTTT CAWSGVKVRNSPLHF
TRBJ1-4 TRBV18 NA NA TGTGCCAGCTCAAGCCCCGGGAGGGTACCAACAAGGAGTAATGAAAAACTGTTTTTT CASSSPGRVPTRSNEKLFF
TRBJ1-1 TRBV5-4 NA NA TGTGCCAGCAGATTTACAGGGAACACTGAAGCTTTCTTT CASRFTGNTEAFF
TRBJ1-5 TRBV19 NA NA TGTGCCAGTAGATTGGGGGCCTCATATCAGGCCCAGCATTTT CASRLGASYQAQHF
TRBJ2-1 TRBV30 once NA TGTGCCTGGAGGCCGCGGGGCAATGAGCAGTTCTTC CAWRPRGNEQFF
TRBJ2-1 TRBV4-1 NA NA TGCGCCAGCAGCCAAGACCCCCCGCTAGGCAATGAGCAGTTCTTC CASSQDPPLGNEQFF